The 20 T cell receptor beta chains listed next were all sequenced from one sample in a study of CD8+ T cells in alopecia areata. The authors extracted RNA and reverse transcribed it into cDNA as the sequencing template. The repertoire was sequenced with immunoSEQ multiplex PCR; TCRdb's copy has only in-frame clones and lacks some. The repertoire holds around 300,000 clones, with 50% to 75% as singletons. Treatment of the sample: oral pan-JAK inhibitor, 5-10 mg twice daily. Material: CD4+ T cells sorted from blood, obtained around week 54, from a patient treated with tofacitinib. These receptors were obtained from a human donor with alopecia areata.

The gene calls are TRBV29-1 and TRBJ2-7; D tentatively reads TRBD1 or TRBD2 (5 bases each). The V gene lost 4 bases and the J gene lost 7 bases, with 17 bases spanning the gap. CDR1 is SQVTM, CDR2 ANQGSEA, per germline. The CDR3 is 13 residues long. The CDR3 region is CSVGWDGLGEQYF. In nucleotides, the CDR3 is TGCAGCGTTGGATGGGACGGGTTGGGTGAGCAGTACTTC.

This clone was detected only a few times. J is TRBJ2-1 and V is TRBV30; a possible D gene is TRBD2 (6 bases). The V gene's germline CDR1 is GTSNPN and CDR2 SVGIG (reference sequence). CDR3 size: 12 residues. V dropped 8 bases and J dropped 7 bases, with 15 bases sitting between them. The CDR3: CALGRGSNEQFF. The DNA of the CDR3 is TGTGCCCTTGGGCGGGGTAGTAATGAGCAGTTCTTC.

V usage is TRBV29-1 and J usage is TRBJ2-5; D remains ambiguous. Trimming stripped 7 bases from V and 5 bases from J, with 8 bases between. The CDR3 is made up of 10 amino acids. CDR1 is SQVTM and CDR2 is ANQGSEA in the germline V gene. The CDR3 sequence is CSGDGETQYF. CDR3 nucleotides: TGCAGCGGTGACGGGGAGACCCAGTACTTC. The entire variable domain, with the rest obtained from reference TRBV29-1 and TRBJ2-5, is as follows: SAVISQKPSRDICQRGTSLTIQCQVDSQVTMMFWYRQQPGQSLTLIATANQGSEATYESGFVIDKFPISRPNLTFSTLTVSNMSPEDSSIYLCSGDGETQYFGPGTRLLVL.

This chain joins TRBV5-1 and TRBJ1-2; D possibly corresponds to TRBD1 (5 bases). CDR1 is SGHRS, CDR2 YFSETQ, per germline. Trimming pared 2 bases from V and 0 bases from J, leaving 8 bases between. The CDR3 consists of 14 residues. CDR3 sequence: CASSFTTANYGYTF. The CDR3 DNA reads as TGCGCCAGCAGCTTTACGACAGCTAACTATGGCTACACCTTC.

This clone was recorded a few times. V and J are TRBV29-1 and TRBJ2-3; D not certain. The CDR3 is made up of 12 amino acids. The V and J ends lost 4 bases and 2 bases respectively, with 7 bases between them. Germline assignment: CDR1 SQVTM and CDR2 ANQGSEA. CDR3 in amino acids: CSVVGPTDTQYF. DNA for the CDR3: TGCAGCGTTGTAGGCCCCACAGATACGCAGTATTTT.

CDR3 sequence: CASSLPEAGANVLTF. The CDR3 DNA reads TGTGCCAGCAGCCTACCGGAGGCTGGGGCCAACGTCCTGACTTTC. V gene TRBV7-9 combines with J gene TRBJ2-6; D is perhaps TRBD2 (5 bases). This CDR3 is built from 15 residues. Germline CDR1 reads SEHNR; CDR2 reads FQNEAQ (reference sequence). The germline V and J ends were trimmed by 5 bases and 2 bases, with 10 bases remaining between them.

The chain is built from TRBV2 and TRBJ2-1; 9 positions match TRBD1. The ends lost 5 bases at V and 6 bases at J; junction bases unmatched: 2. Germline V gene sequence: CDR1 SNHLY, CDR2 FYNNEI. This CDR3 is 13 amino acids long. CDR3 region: CASSQDRGNEQFF. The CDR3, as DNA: TGTGCCAGCAGTCAGGACAGGGGCAATGAGCAGTTCTTC.

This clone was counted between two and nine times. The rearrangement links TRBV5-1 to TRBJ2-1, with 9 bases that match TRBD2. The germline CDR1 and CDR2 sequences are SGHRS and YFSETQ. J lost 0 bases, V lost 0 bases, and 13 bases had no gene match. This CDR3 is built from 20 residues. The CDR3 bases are TGCGCCAGCAGCTTGGCCCTAGCGGGGTCCATCAGGAGCTCCTACAATGAGCAGTTCTTC. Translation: CASSLALAGSIRSSYNEQFF.

The CDR3 protein is CASMDWHADTQYF. In DNA, the CDR3 is TGTGCCAGCATGGATTGGCACGCAGATACGCAGTATTTT. The V and J genes are TRBV6-6 and TRBJ2-3, with D unresolved. V was trimmed by 7 bases and J by 4 bases, leaving 12 bases between them. The CDR3 loop spans 13 amino acids. From germline, CDR1 is MNHNY and CDR2 SVGAGI (reference sequence).

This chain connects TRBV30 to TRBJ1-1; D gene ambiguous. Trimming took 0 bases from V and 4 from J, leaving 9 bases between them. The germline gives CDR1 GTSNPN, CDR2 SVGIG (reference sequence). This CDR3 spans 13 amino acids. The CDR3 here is CAWSVRPSTEAFF. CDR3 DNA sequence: TGTGCCTGGAGTGTGCGCCCTAGCACTGAAGCTTTCTTT. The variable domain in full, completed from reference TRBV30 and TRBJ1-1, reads SQTIHQWPATLVQPVGSPLSLECTVEGTSNPNLYWYRQAAGRGLQLLFYSVGIGQISSEVPQNLSASRPQDRQFILSSKKLLLSDSGFYLCAWSVRPSTEAFFGQGTRLTVV.

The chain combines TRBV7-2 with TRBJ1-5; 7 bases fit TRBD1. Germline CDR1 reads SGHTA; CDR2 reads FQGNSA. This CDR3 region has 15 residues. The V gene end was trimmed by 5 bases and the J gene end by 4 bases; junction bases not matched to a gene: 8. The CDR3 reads CASSPDRAENQPQHF. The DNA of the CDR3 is TGTGCCAGCAGCCCCGACAGGGCGGAGAATCAGCCCCAGCATTTT.

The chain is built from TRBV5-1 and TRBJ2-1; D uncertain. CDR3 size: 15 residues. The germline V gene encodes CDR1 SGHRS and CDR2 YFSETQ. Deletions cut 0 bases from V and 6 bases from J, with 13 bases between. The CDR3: CASSLEALWSNEQFF. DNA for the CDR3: TGCGCCAGCAGCTTGGAAGCGTTGTGGTCCAATGAGCAGTTCTTC.

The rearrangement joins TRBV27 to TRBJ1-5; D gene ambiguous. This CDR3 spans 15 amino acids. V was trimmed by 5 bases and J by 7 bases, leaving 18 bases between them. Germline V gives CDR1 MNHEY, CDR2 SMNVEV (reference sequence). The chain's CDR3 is CASSRTRKSGQPQHF. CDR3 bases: TGTGCCAGCAGTCGTACCCGGAAGTCCGGACAGCCCCAGCATTTT.

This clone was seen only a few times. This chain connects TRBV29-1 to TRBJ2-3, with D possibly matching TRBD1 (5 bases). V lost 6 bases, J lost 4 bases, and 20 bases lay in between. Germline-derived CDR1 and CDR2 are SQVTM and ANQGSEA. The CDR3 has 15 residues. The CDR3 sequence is CSVGLSGFGADTQYF. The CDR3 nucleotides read TGCAGCGTCGGCTTGTCAGGGTTTGGCGCAGATACGCAGTATTTT.

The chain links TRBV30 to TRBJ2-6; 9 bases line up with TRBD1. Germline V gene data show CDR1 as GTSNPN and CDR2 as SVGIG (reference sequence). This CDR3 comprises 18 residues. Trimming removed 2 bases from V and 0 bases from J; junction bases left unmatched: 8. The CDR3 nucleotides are TGTGCCTGGAGTCGGACAGGGGTGAGGCCCTCTGGGGCCAACGTCCTGACTTTC. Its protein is CAWSRTGVRPSGANVLTF.

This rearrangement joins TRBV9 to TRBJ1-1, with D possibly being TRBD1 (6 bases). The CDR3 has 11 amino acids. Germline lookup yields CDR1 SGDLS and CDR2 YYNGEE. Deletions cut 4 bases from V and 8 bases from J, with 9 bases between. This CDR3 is CASSSGQEAFF. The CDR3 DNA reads TGTGCCAGCAGCTCCGGACAGGAAGCTTTCTTT.

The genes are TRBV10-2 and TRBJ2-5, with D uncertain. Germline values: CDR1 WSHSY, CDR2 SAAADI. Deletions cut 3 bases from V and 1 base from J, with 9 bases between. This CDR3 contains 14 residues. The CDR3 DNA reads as TGCGCCAGCAGTGACAGTTTCGTCCAAGAGACCCAGTACTTC. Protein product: CASSDSFVQETQYF.

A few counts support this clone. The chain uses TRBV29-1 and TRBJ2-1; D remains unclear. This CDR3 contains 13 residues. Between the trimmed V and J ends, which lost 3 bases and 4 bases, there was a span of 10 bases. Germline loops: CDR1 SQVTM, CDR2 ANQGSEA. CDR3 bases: TGCAGCGTTGATCAGTCTCTATACAATGAGCAGTTCTTC. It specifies CSVDQSLYNEQFF.

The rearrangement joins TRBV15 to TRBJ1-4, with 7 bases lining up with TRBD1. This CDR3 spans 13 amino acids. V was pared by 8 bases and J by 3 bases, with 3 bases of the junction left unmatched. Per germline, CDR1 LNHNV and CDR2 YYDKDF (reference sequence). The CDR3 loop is CATVGQPNEKLFF. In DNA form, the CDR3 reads TGTGCCACCGTGGGACAGCCTAATGAAAAACTGTTTTTT.

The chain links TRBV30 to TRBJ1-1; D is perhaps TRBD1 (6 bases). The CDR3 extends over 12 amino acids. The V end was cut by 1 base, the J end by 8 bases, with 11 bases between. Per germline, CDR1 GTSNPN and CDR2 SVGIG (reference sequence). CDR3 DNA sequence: TGTGCCTGGAGTGATCCGGACAGAGAAGCTTTCTTT. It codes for CAWSDPDREAFF.